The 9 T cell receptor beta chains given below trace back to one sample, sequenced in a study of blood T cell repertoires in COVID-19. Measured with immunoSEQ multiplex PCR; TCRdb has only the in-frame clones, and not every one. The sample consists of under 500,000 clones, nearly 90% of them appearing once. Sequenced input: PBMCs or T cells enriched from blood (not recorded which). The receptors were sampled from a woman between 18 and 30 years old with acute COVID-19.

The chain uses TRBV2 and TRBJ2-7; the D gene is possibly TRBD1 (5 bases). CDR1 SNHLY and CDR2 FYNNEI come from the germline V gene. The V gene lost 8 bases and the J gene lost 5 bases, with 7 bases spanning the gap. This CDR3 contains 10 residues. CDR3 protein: CASQGNEQYF. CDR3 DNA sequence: TGTGCCAGCCAGGGCAACGAGCAGTACTTC.

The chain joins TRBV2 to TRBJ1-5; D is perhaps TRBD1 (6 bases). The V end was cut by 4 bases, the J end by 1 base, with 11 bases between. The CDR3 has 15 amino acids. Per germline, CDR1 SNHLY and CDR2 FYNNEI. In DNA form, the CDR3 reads TGTGCCAGCAGTGGGGGACAATACAGCAATCAGCCCCAGCATTTT. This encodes CASSGGQYSNQPQHF.

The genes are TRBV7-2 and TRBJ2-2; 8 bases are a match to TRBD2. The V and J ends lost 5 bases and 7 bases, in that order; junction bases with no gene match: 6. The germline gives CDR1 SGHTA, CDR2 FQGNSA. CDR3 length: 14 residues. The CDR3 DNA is TGTGCCAGCAGCACGGGACTAGGTGTCGGGGAGCTGTTTTTT. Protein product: CASSTGLGVGELFF.

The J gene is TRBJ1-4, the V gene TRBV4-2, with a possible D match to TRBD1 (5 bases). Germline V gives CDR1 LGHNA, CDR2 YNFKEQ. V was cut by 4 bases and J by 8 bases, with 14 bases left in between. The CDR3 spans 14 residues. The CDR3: CASSPRRGGEKLFF. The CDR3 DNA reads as TGTGCCAGCAGCCCCCGTAGGGGAGGGGAAAAACTGTTTTTT.

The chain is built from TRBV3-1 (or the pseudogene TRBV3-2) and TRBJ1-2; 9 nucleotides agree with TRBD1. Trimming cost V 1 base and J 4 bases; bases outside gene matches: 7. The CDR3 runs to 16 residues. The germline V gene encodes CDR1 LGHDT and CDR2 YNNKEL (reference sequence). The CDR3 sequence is CASSQGDRVESYGYTF. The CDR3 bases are TGTGCCAGCAGCCAAGGGGACAGGGTAGAGAGCTATGGCTACACCTTC.

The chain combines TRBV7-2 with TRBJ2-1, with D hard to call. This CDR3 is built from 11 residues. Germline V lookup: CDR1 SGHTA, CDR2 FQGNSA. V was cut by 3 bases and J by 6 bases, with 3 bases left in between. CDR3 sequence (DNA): TGTGCCAGCAGCTTTAGCAATGAGCAGTTCTTC. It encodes CASSFSNEQFF.

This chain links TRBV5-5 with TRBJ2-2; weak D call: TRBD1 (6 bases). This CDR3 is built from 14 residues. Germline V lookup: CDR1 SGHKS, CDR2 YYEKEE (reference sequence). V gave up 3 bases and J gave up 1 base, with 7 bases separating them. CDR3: CASSSGQNTGELFF. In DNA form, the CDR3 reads TGTGCCAGCAGCTCGGGACAGAACACCGGGGAGCTGTTTTTT.

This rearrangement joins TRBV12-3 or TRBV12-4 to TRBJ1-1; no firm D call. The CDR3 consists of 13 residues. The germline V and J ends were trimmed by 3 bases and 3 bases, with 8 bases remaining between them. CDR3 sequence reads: CASSFFPDTEAFF. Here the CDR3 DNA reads TGTGCCAGCAGTTTCTTCCCCGACACTGAAGCTTTCTTT.

CDR3 protein: CASSLNFRDRGAFF. The CDR3, as DNA: TGCGCCAGCAGCTTAAATTTCCGGGACAGGGGAGCTTTCTTT. This chain joins TRBV5-1 and TRBJ1-1, with 10 bases aligning to TRBD1. The CDR3 consists of 14 residues. Germline loops: CDR1 SGHRS, CDR2 YFSETQ. J was trimmed by 10 bases and V by 2 bases; bases with no gene match: 8.